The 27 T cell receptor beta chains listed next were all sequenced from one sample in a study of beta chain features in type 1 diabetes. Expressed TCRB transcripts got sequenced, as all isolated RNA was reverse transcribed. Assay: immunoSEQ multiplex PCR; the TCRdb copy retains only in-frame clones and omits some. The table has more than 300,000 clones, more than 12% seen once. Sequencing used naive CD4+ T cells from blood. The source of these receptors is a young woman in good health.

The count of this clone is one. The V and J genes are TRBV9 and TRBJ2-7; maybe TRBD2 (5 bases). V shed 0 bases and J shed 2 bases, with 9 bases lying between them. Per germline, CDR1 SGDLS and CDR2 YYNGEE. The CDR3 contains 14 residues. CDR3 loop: CASSVALEPYEQYF. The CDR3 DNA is TGTGCCAGCAGCGTAGCACTAGAACCCTACGAGCAGTACTTC.

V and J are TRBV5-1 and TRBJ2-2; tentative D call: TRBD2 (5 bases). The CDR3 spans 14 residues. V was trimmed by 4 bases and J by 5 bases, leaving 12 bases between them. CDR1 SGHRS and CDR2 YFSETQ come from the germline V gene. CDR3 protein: CASSGDGETGELFF. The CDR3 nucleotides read TGCGCCAGCAGCGGGGATGGGGAGACCGGGGAGCTGTTTTTT.

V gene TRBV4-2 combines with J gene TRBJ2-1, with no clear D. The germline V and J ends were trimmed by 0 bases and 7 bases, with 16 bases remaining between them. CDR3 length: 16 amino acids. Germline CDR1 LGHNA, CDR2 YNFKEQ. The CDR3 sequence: CASSQDKASSRNEQFF. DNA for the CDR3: TGTGCCAGCAGCCAAGATAAGGCTAGTTCGAGGAATGAGCAGTTCTTC.

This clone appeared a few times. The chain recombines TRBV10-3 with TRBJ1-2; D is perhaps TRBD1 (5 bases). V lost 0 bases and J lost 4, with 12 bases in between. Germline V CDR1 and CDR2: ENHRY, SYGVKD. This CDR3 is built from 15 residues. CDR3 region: CAISESAGRTYGYTF. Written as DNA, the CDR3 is TGTGCCATCAGTGAGTCGGCGGGGCGGACCTATGGCTACACCTTC.

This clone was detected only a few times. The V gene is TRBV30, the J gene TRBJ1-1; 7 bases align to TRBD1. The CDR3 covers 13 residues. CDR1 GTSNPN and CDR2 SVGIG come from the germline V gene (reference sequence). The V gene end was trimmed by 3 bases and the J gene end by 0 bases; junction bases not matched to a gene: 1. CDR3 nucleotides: TGTGCCTGGAGGGGGACAGTGAACACTGAAGCTTTCTTT. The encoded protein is CAWRGTVNTEAFF.

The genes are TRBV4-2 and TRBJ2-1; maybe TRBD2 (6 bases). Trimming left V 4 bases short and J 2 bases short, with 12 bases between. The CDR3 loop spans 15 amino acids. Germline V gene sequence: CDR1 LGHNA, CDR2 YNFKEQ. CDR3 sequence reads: CASSLLGLPYNEQFF. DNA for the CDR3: TGTGCCAGCAGCCTACTGGGACTCCCCTACAATGAGCAGTTCTTC.

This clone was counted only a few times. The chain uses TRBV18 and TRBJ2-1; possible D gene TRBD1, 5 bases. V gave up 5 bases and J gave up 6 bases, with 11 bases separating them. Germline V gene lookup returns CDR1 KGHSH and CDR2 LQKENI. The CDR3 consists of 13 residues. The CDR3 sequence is CASSADQGNEQFF. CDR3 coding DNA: TGTGCCAGCTCAGCTGACCAGGGCAATGAGCAGTTCTTC.

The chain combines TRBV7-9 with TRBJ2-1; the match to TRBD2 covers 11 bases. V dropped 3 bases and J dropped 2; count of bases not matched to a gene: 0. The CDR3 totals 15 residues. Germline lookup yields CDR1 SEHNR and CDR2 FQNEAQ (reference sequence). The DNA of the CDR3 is TGTGCCAGCAGCTTGACTAGCGGGACCTACAATGAGCAGTTCTTC. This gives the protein CASSLTSGTYNEQFF.

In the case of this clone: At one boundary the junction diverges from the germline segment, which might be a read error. The CDR3, as DNA: TGTGCCAGCACTTACGCGGGACAGGGGCACACCGGGGAGCTGTTTTTT. It translates to CASTYAGQGHTGELFF. The chain carries TRBV6-6 and TRBJ2-2, with 10 bases lining up with TRBD1. Germline-derived CDR1 and CDR2 are MNHNY and SVGAGI (reference sequence). CDR3 size: 16 residues.

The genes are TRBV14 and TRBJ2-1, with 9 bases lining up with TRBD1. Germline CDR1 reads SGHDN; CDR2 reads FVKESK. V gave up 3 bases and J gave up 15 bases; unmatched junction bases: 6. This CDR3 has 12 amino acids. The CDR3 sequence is CASSQSGTGLFF. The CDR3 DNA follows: TGTGCCAGCAGCCAGTCCGGGACAGGGCTGTTCTTC.

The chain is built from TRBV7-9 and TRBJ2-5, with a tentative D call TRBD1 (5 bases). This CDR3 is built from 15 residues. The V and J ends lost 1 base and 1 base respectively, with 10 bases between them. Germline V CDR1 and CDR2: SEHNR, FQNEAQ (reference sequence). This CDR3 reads CASSLGAGRQETQYF. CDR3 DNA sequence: TGTGCCAGCAGCTTAGGGGCAGGGCGCCAAGAGACCCAGTACTTC. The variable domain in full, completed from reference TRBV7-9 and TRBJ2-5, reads DTGVSQNPRHKITKRGQNVTFRCDPISEHNRLYWYRQTLGQGPEFLTYFQNEAQLEKSRLLSDRFSAERPKGSFSTLEIQRTEQGDSAMYLCASSLGAGRQETQYFGPGTRLLVL.

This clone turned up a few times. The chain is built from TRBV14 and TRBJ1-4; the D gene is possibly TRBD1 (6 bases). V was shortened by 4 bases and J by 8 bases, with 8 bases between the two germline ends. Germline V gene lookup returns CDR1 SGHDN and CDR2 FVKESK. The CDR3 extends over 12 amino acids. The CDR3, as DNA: TGTGCCAGCAGCCGCGGACAGGAAAAACTGTTTTTT. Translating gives CASSRGQEKLFF.

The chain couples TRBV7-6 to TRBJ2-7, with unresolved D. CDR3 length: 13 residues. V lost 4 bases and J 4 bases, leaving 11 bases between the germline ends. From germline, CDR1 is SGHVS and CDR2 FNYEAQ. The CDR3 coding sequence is TGTGCCAGCAGCTCCGGATTGACTTACGAGCAGTACTTC. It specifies CASSSGLTYEQYF.

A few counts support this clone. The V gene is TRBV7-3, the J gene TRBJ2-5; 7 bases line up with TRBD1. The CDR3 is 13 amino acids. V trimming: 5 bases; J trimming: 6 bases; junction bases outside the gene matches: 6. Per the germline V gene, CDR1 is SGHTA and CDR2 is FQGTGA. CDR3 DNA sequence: TGTGCCAGCAGCCTACAGGGGTGGAAGACCCAGTACTTC. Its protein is CASSLQGWKTQYF.

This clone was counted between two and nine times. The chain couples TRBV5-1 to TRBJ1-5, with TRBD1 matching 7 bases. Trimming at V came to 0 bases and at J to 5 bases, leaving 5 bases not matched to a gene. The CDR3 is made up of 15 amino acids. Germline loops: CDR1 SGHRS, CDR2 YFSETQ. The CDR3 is CASSLAGTAHQPQHF. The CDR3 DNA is TGCGCCAGCAGCTTGGCGGGGACAGCCCATCAGCCCCAGCATTTT.

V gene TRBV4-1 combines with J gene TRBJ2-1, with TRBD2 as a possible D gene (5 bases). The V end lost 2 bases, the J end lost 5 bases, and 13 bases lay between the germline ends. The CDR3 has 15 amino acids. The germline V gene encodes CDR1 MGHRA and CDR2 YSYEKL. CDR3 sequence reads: CASSQLPAANNEQFF. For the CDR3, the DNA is TGCGCCAGCAGCCAACTTCCAGCGGCTAACAATGAGCAGTTCTTC.

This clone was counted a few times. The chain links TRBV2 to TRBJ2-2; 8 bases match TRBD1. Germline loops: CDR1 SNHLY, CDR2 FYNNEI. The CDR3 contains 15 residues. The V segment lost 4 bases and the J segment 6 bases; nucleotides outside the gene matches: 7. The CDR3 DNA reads TGTGCCAGCAGTGGACAGGGGATAAGGGCCGGGGAGCTGTTTTTT. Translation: CASSGQGIRAGELFF.

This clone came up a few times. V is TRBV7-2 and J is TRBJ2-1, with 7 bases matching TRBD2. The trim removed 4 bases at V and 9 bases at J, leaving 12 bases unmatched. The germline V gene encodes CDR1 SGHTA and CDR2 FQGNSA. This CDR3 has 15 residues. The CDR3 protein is CASSSPGTIPSEQFF. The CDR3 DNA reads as TGTGCCAGCAGCTCGCCCGGGACTATCCCCAGTGAGCAGTTCTTC.

DNA for the CDR3: TGTGCCAGCAGTGAAGTGGGGACAGATGAGCAGTACTTC. Protein product: CASSEVGTDEQYF. The genes are TRBV25-1 and TRBJ2-7, with TRBD1 matching 7 bases. CDR3 length: 13 amino acids. Per the germline V gene, CDR1 is MGHDK and CDR2 is SYGVNS. Trimming removed 2 bases from V and 7 bases from J; junction bases left unmatched: 5.

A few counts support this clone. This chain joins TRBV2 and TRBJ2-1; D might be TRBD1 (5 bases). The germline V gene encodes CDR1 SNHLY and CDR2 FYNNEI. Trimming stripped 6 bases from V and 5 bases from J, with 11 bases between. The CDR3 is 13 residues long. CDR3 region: CASRRTTNNEQFF. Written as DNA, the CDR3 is TGTGCCAGCAGACGGACAACCAACAATGAGCAGTTCTTC.

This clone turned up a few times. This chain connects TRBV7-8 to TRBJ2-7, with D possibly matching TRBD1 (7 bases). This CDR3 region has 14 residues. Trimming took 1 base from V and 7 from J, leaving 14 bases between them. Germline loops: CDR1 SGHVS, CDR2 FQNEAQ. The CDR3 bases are TGTGCCAGCAGCTTAGTGGAGGGGGCGCGTGAGCAGTACTTC. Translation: CASSLVEGAREQYF.

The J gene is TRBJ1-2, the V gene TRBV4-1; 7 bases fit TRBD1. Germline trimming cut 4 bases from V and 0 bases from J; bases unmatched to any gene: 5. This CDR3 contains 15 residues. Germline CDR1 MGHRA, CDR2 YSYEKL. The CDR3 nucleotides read TGCGCCAGCAGCCTCCCGGGACAGCCTAACTATGGCTACACCTTC. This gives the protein CASSLPGQPNYGYTF.

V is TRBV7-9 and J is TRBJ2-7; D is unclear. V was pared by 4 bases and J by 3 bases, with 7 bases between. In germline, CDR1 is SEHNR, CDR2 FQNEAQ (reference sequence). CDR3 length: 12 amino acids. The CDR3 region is CASSSPVYEQYF. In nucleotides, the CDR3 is TGTGCCAGCAGCTCCCCGGTCTACGAGCAGTACTTC.

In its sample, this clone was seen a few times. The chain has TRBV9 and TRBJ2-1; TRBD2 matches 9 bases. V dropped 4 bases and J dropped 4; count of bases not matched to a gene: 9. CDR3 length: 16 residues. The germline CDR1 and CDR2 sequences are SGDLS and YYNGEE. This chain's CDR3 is CASSKQGLANYNEQFF. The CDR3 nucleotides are TGTGCCAGCAGCAAGCAAGGACTAGCGAATTACAATGAGCAGTTCTTC.

CDR3 in amino acids: CAAGTGGFLNEQFF. CDR3 sequence (DNA): TGTGCTGCTGGGACAGGGGGCTTTCTTAATGAGCAGTTCTTC. The rearrangement joins TRBV30 to TRBJ2-1; TRBD1 matches 12 bases. Germline CDR1 reads GTSNPN; CDR2 reads SVGIG (reference sequence). This CDR3 is 14 amino acids long.

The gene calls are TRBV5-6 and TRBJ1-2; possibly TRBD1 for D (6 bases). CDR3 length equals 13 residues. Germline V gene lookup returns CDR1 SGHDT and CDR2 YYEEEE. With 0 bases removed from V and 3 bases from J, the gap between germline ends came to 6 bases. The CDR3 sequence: CASSLDRDYGYTF. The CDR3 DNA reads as TGTGCCAGCAGCTTGGACAGGGACTATGGCTACACCTTC. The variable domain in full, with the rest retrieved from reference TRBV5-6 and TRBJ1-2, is DAGVTQSPTHLIKTRGQQVTLRCSPKSGHDTVSWYQQALGQGPQFIFQYYEEEERQRGNFPDRFSGHQFPNYSSELNVNALLLGDSALYLCASSLDRDYGYTFGSGTRLTVV.

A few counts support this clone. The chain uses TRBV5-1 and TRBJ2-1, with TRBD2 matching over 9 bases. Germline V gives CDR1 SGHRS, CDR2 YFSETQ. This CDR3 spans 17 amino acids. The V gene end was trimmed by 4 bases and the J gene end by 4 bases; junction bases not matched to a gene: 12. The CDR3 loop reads CASSPTLGLAGYNEQFF. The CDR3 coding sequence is TGCGCCAGCAGCCCGACCCTGGGGCTAGCGGGATACAATGAGCAGTTCTTC.